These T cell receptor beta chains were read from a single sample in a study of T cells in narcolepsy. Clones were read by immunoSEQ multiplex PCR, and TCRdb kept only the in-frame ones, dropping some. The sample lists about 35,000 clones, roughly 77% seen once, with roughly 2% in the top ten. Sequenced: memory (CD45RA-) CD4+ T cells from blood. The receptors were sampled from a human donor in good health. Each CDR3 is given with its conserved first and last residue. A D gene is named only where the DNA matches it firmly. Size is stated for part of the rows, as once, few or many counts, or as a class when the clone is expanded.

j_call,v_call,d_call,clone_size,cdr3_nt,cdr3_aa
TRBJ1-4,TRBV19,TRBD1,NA,TGTGCCAGTAGATTCGCCGGGACAGGGGATGAAAAACTGTTTTTT,CASRFAGTGDEKLFF
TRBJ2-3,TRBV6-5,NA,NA,TGTGCCAGCAGTTACTCGACTAGAAGCCGCACAGATACGCAGTATTTT,CASSYSTRSRTDTQYF
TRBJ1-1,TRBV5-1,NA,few,TGCGCCAGCAGCTTTAAGGGGCAGAACACTGAAGCTTTCTTT,CASSFKGQNTEAFF
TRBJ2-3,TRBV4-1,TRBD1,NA,TGCGCCAGCAGCCAAGTTACCGGGACAGGGGGTATCGCAGATACGCAGTATTTT,CASSQVTGTGGIADTQYF
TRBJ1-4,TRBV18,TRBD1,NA,TGTGCCAGCTCACCGCAGGGGGATGAAAAACTGTTTTTT,CASSPQGDEKLFF
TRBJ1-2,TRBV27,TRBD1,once,TGTGCCAGCAGCCACAGGGGCTATGGCTACACCTTC,CASSHRGYGYTF
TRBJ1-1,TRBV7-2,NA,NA,TGTGCCAGCAGCTTAGTTACTAGGGGGATGAACACTGAAGCTTTCTTT,CASSLVTRGMNTEAFF
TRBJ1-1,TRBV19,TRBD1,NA,TGTGCCAGTAGTAAAGAGACGACAGGGGTTAGCACTGAAGCTTTCTTT,CASSKETTGVSTEAFF
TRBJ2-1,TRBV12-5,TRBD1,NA,TGTGCTAGTGGTTTGGACCGGACAGGGGAGCAGTTCTTC,CASGLDRTGEQFF
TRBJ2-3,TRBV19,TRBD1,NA,TGTGCCAGTAGTATAGATACGGACAGGATCACAGATACGCAGTATTTT,CASSIDTDRITDTQYF
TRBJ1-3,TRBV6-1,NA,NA,TGTGCCAGCAGTGAAACTAGGTTGACTGGAAACACCATATATTTT,CASSETRLTGNTIYF
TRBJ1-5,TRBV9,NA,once,TGTGCCAGCAGCGTATGGGAAATGGGCAATCAGCCCCAGCATTTT,CASSVWEMGNQPQHF
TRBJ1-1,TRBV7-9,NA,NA,TGTGCCAGCAGCTCGGGTCCGAACACTGAAGCTTTCTTT,CASSSGPNTEAFF
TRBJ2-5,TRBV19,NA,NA,TGTGCCAGTAGTATAGATGGGACCGAAGAGACCCAGTACTTC,CASSIDGTEETQYF
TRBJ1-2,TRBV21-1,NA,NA,TGTGCCAGCAGCAAAGCCCCCCCCAACAGGGGATATCGCTATGGCTACACCTTC,CASSKAPPNRGYRYGYTF
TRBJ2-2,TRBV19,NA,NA,TGTGCCAGTACCAGGACAGTCAGCGGGGAGCTGTTTTTT,CASTRTVSGELFF
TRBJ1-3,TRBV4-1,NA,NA,TGCGCCAGCAGCCATGACGGTGAAGCTGGAAACACCATATATTTT,CASSHDGEAGNTIYF
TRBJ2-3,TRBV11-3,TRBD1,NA,TGTGCCAGCAGCTCCTATAGACAGGGTAATACGCAGTATTTT,CASSSYRQGNTQYF
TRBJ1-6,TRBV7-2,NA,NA,TGTGCCAGCAGCTTAGAGGAGGTAAAGAATTCACCCCTCCACTTT,CASSLEEVKNSPLHF
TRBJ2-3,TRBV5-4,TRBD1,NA,TGTGCCAGCAGGTCCTCATCCGGGACAGCCAAAGGAGATACGCAGTATTTT,CASRSSSGTAKGDTQYF
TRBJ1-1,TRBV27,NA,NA,TGTGCCAGCAGTTCCTACAGGGATAACACTGAAGCTTTCTTT,CASSSYRDNTEAFF
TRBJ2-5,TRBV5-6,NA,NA,TGTGCCAGCAGCCTAGGGGACACGGGTCGCACCCAGTACTTC,CASSLGDTGRTQYF
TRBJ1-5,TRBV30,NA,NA,TGTGCCTGGAGTACTCGGGGGTTTCAGCCCCAGCATTTT,CAWSTRGFQPQHF
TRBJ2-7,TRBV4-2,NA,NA,TGTGCCAGCAGCCGAAGAGATCGCTACGAGCAGTACTTC,CASSRRDRYEQYF
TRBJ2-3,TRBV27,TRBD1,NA,TGTGCCAGCAGATCACAGGGGGTTACGCAGTATTTT,CASRSQGVTQYF
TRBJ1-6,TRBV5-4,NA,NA,TGTGCCAGCAGCTCCGACCCAGGGCCACCCCTCCACTTT,CASSSDPGPPLHF
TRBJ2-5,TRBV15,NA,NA,TGTGCCACCAGCAGAGTAGGGGTCGGGGAGCAGTACTTC,CATSRVGVGEQYF
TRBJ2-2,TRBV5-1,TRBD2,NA,TGCGCCAGCAGCTTGGGGACTAGCGAAACCAACACCGGGGAGCTGTTTTTT,CASSLGTSETNTGELFF
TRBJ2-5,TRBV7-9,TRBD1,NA,TGTGCCAGCAGCCCAACAAACAGGGGTTTACAAGAGACCCAGTACTTC,CASSPTNRGLQETQYF
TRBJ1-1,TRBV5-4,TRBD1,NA,TGTGCCAGCAGCAACCCCGGCCAGGGGGCGGGCACTGAAGCTTTCTTT,CASSNPGQGAGTEAFF
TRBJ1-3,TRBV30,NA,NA,TGTGCCTGGGGATTCTCTGGAAACACCATATATTTT,CAWGFSGNTIYF
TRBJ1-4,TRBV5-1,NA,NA,TGCGCCAGCAGCTTGGACCAAATAGCAACTAATGAAAAACTGTTTTTT,CASSLDQIATNEKLFF
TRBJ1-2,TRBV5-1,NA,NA,TGCGCCAGCAGCTTGGATGGCAAGGGCTACACCTTC,CASSLDGKGYTF
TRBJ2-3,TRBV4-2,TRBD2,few,TGTGCCAGCAGCCAAGATAGTAGCGGGGGTGGAGATACGCAGTATTTT,CASSQDSSGGGDTQYF
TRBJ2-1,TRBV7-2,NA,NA,TGTGCCAGCAGCTTAGCGCTTAGCGTGGATAATGAGCAGTTCTTC,CASSLALSVDNEQFF
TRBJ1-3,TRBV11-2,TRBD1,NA,TGTGCCAGCACCGCGGGGACAGGGTTCTCTGGAAACACCATATATTTT,CASTAGTGFSGNTIYF
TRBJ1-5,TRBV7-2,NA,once,TGTGCCAGCAGCCTCACTCGGGGGTGGGAACAGCCCCAGCATTTT,CASSLTRGWEQPQHF
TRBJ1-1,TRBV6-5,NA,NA,TGTGCCAGCAGTGCATTCAGGGAACGGGGAACTGAAGCTTTCTTT,CASSAFRERGTEAFF
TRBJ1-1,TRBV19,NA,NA,TGTGCCAGTAGTAGGAACGGGGGGCTGGACACTGAAGCTTTCTTT,CASSRNGGLDTEAFF
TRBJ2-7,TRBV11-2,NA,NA,TGTGCCAGCAGCTTTAATTTCGGGGTCTACGAGCAGTACTTC,CASSFNFGVYEQYF
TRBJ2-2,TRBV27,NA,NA,TGTGCCAGCAGTCGACGAGGGGCCGTAGGCAGCACCGGGGAGCTGTTTTTT,CASSRRGAVGSTGELFF
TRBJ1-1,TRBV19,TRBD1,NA,TGTGCCAGTAGTCCGAGACAGGGTCTTTACACTGAAGCTTTCTTT,CASSPRQGLYTEAFF
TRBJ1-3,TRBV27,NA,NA,TGTGCCGGCAGTACCCGGGGAAACTCTGGAAACACCATATATTTT,CAGSTRGNSGNTIYF
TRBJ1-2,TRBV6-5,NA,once,TGTGCCAGCAGGTCAACTCTAGGGCTTAACTATGGCTACACCTTC,CASRSTLGLNYGYTF
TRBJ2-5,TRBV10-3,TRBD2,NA,TGTGCCATCAGTGACGTCGGGGGGTCCAAAGAGACCCAGTACTTC,CAISDVGGSKETQYF
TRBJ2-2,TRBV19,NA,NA,TGTGCCAGTAGTATTACTAGGATCTTAAACACCGGGGAGCTGTTTTTT,CASSITRILNTGELFF
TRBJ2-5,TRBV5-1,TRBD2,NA,TGCGCCAGCAAGATAGCGGGAGGGAAGGAGACCCAGTACTTC,CASKIAGGKETQYF
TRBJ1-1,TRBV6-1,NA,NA,TGTGCCAGCACCCACGGAGGGATGAACACTGAAGCTTTCTTT,CASTHGGMNTEAFF
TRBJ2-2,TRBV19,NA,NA,TGTGCCAGTACCCTGGGGCTAACCGACACCGGGGAGCTGTTTTTT,CASTLGLTDTGELFF
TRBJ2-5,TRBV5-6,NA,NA,TGTGCCAGCAGCCGCCGGGGGTTGGGAGAGACCCAGTACTTC,CASSRRGLGETQYF
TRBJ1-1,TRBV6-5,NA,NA,TGTGCCAGCGGAGACGGTAGGAACACTGAAGCTTTCTTT,CASGDGRNTEAFF
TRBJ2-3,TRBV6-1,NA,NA,TGTGCCAGCAGTGAAAGCGCGAGAGGTACGCAGTATTTT,CASSESARGTQYF
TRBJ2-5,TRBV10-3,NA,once,TGTGCCATCAGTGAGGGGACCAAAGAGACCCAGTACTTC,CAISEGTKETQYF
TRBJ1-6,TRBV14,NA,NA,TGTGCCAGCAGCCAGGAACATTCTAATTCACCCCTCCACTTT,CASSQEHSNSPLHF
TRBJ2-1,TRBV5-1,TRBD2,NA,TGCGCCAGCAGCTTGCTAAGCGGGAGGGCCGATTACAATGAGCAGTTCTTC,CASSLLSGRADYNEQFF
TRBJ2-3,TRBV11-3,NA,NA,TGTGCCAGCAGCTTATCAGGGGGGGATACGCAGTATTTT,CASSLSGGDTQYF
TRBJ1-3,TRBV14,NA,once,TGTGCCAGCAGCCAAGAGGCAGGGTGGGATGGAAACACCATATATTTT,CASSQEAGWDGNTIYF